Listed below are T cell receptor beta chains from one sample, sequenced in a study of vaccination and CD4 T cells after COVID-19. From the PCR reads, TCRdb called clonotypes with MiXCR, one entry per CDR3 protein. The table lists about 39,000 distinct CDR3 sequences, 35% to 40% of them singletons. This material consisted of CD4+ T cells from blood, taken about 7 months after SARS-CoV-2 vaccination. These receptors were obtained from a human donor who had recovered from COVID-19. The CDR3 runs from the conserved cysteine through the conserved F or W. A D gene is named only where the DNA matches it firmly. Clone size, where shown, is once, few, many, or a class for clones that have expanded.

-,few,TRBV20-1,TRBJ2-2,CSAREGVTGELFF,TGCAGTGCTAGGGAGGGGGTAACCGGGGAGCTGTTTTTT
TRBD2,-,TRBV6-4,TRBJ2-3,CASSVETSGQDTQYF,TGTGCCAGCAGTGTCGAGACTAGCGGTCAAGATACGCAGTATTTT
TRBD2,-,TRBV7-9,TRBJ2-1,CARSLLAGDHDEQFF,TGTGCCAGGAGCCTTCTAGCGGGAGACCATGATGAGCAGTTCTTC
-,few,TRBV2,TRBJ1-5,CASRGGTNQPQHF,TGTGCCAGCAGGGGGGGGACTAATCAGCCCCAGCATTTT
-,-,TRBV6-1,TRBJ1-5,CASSVSQPQHF,TGTGCCAGCAGTGTAAGTCAGCCCCAGCATTTT
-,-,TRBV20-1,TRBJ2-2,CSAIQGSNTGELFF,TGCAGTGCAATACAGGGATCGAACACCGGGGAGCTGTTTTTT
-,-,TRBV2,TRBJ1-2,CASSEDRVPPGYTF,TGTGCCAGCAGTGAAGACAGGGTGCCGCCAGGGTACACCTTC
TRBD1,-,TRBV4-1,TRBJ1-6,CASSLTTGEGVSPLHF,TGCGCCAGCAGCCTAACGACAGGGGAAGGAGTTTCACCCCTCCACTTT
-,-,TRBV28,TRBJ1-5,CASSPLRAASNQPQHF,TGTGCCAGCAGCCCCCTTAGGGCAGCAAGCAATCAGCCCCAGCATTTT
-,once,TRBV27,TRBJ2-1,CASSPPSYNEQFF,TGTGCCAGCAGTCCTCCGTCCTACAATGAGCAGTTCTTC
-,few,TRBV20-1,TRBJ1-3,CSAPDTSGPRGNTIYF,TGCAGTGCCCCGGATACATCGGGCCCTCGAGGAAACACCATATATTTT
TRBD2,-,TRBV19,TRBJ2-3,CASSLTQTSGSADTQYF,TGTGCCAGTAGTCTAACCCAGACTAGCGGGAGTGCAGATACGCAGTATTTT
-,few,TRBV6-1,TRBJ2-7,CASSPLQAGINEQYF,TGTGCCAGCAGTCCCTTACAAGCGGGCATCAACGAGCAGTACTTC
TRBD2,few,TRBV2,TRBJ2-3,CASSYSGRSTDTQYF,TGTGCCAGCAGTTACAGCGGGAGGTCGACAGATACGCAGTATTTT
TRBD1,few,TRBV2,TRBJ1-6,CASMATGGKNSPLHF,TGTGCCAGCATGGCGACAGGGGGCAAAAATTCACCCCTCCACTTT
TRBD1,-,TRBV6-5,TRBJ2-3,CASSFPGQGSYTQYF,TGTGCCAGCAGTTTTCCGGGACAGGGGTCTTATACGCAGTATTTT
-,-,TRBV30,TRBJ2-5,CAWSGGETQYF,TGTGCCTGGAGTGGGGGAGAGACCCAGTACTTC
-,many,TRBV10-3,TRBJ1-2,CAISGTGNKDYGYTF,TGTGCCATCAGTGGTACGGGTAACAAGGACTATGGCTACACCTTC
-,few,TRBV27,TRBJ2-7,CASSTGFRIDEQYF,TGTGCCAGCAGTACGGGATTCCGTATCGACGAGCAGTACTTC
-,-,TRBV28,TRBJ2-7,CASKSSSVSYEQYF,TGTGCCAGCAAATCGTCTAGCGTTTCCTACGAGCAGTACTTC
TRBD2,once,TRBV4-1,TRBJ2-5,CASSLYGRGAETQYF,TGCGCCAGCAGCCTGTACGGGAGGGGCGCCGAGACCCAGTACTTC
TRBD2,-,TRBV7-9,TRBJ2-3,CASSLTSGRALDTQYF,TGTGCCAGCAGCTTGACTAGCGGGAGGGCCCTGGATACGCAGTATTTT
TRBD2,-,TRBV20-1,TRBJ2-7,CSAPGLAGDTYEQYF,TGCAGTGCCCCTGGACTAGCGGGAGACACCTACGAGCAGTACTTC
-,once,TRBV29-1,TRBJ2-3,CSVERDGTDTQYF,TGCAGCGTTGAACGGGACGGCACAGATACGCAGTATTTT
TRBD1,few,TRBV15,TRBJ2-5,CATNHRGLVQETQYF,TGTGCCACCAACCACAGGGGGCTCGTCCAAGAGACCCAGTACTTC
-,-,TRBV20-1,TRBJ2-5,CSAIISSRSTQYF,TGCAGTGCTATAATCTCTAGTCGGTCGACCCAGTACTTC
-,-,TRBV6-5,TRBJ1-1,CASSFDRITEAFF,TGTGCCAGCAGTTTCGACCGTATCACTGAAGCTTTCTTT
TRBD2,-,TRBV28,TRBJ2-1,CASSITTGLARSDEQFF,TGTGCCAGCAGTATCACAACCGGACTAGCAAGATCGGATGAGCAGTTCTTC